These 29 T cell receptor beta chains originate from one sample sequenced in a study of PD-1 blockade in classical Hodgkin lymphoma. Relapses following autologous stem cell transplantation were seen in all patients, with brentuximab vedotin exposure varying. Assay: immunoSEQ multiplex PCR; the TCRdb copy retains only in-frame clones and omits some. The profile covers about 150,000 clones, with about 78% appearing a single time and roughly 9.8% taken by the ten largest. Sequenced here: peripheral blood mononuclear cells (PBMCs), sampled before the second cycle of nivolumab. All receptors come from a human donor with classical Hodgkin lymphoma.

This clone has just one count. The chain recombines TRBV15 with TRBJ1-5; 10 bases are a match to TRBD1. CDR3 length: 19 amino acids. The trim removed 0 bases at V and 4 bases at J, leaving 12 bases unmatched. Germline V lookup: CDR1 LNHNV, CDR2 YYDKDF (reference sequence). CDR3 nucleotide sequence: TGTGCCACCAGCAGAGAGGGACAGGGGACCGGCACTAAGAATCAGCCCCAGCATTTT. Translation: CATSREGQGTGTKNQPQHF. Drawing the rest from reference TRBV15 and TRBJ1-5, the complete variable domain is DAMVIQNPRYQVTQFGKPVTLSCSQTLNHNVMYWYQQKSSQAPKLLFHYYDKDFNNEADTPDNFQSRRPNTSFCFLDIRSPGLGDTAMYLCATSREGQGTGTKNQPQHFGDGTRLSIL.

This chain links TRBV2 with TRBJ2-3; a weak D match, TRBD2 (5 bases). Germline CDR1 SNHLY, CDR2 FYNNEI. The CDR3 has 15 amino acids. The V end lost 4 bases, the J end lost 2 bases, and 13 bases lay between the germline ends. DNA of the CDR3: TGTGCCAGCAGTGGGGAACGGGATATCACAGATACGCAGTATTTT. Its translation is CASSGERDITDTQYF.

The CDR3 DNA sequence: TGTGCCAGCAGCGGACTAGCGGGAGGGAAATACAATGAGCAGTTCTTC. It codes for CASSGLAGGKYNEQFF. This rearrangement joins TRBV9 to TRBJ2-1, with 14 nucleotides matching TRBD2. CDR1 SGDLS and CDR2 YYNGEE come from the germline V gene. Trimming removed 3 bases from V and 4 bases from J; junction bases left unmatched: 3. The CDR3 covers 16 residues.

The gene calls are TRBV7-9 and TRBJ1-2; D not resolved. V dropped 5 bases and J dropped 12 bases, with 19 bases sitting between them. There are 13 residues in the CDR3. Per the germline V gene, CDR1 is SEHNR and CDR2 is FQNEAQ (reference sequence). CDR3 coding DNA: TGTGCCAGCAGCCCCCGTGCGTCCGCGGCCGACACCTTC. This encodes CASSPRASAADTF.

The chain links TRBV6-5 to TRBJ1-2, with TRBD1 as a possible D gene (5 bases). Trimming stripped 7 bases from V and 2 bases from J, with 14 bases between. Germline V lookup: CDR1 MNHEY, CDR2 SVGAGI. This CDR3 region has 14 residues. CDR3: CASKPTEGNYGYTF. The CDR3 nucleotides are TGTGCCAGCAAGCCAACCGAGGGGAACTATGGCTACACCTTC.

This clone was seen only once. The V call is TRBV27, the J call TRBJ2-7, with 11 bases fitting TRBD2. CDR1 and CDR2 from the germline V gene are MNHEY and SMNVEV (reference sequence). V lost 5 bases and J lost 3; bases outside the gene matches: 18. CDR3 length: 19 amino acids. CDR3 loop: CASSPTGLAESPRIYEQYF. CDR3 sequence (DNA): TGTGCCAGCAGTCCCACGGGACTAGCGGAATCCCCCAGGATCTACGAGCAGTACTTC.

This chain uses TRBV30 with TRBJ2-1; 8 bases are shared with TRBD2. This CDR3 region has 14 residues. The V gene's germline CDR1 is GTSNPN and CDR2 SVGIG (reference sequence). The V gene end was trimmed by 7 bases and the J gene end by 0 bases; junction bases not matched to a gene: 5. Here the CDR3 reads CALLAGSSYNEQFF. CDR3 bases: TGTGCCTTGTTAGCGGGATCCTCCTACAATGAGCAGTTCTTC.

This rearrangement joins TRBV6-5 to TRBJ1-5; 7 positions agree with TRBD1. V dropped 0 bases and J dropped 6; count of bases not matched to a gene: 5. Germline V gives CDR1 MNHEY, CDR2 SVGAGI. CDR3 length: 15 amino acids. DNA for the CDR3: TGTGCCAGCAGTTACTCTGCGACAGGGTTTCAGCCCCAGCATTTT. Protein sequence: CASSYSATGFQPQHF.

CDR3 loop: CASSEYGRVADTQYF. As DNA, the CDR3 is TGTGCCAGCAGTGAGTACGGCAGGGTGGCGGATACGCAGTATTTT. The chain recombines TRBV25-1 with TRBJ2-3; tentatively, D is TRBD1 (5 bases). The germline V gene encodes CDR1 MGHDK and CDR2 SYGVNS. Trimming left V 3 bases short and J 6 bases short, with 16 bases between. The CDR3 loop spans 15 amino acids.

In its sample, this clone was seen once. This sequence joins TRBV7-9 and TRBJ2-1, with D perhaps TRBD2 (6 bases). CDR1 is SEHNR and CDR2 is FQNEAQ in the germline V gene (reference sequence). This CDR3 is 13 amino acids long. Trimming stripped 4 bases from V and 10 bases from J, with 14 bases between. The CDR3 spells CASSWGEADEQFF. The CDR3 bases are TGTGCCAGCAGCTGGGGGGAGGCAGACGAGCAGTTCTTC.

V usage is TRBV7-8 and J usage is TRBJ2-2, with no clear D. With 5 bases removed from V and 7 bases from J, the gap between germline ends came to 14 bases. Looked up from germline, CDR1 is SGHVS and CDR2 is FQNEAQ. This CDR3 has 14 residues. The CDR3 DNA reads TGTGCCAGCAGCCTAAATGGGGTACTCGGGGAGCTGTTTTTT. This gives the protein CASSLNGVLGELFF.

There are a few counts of this clone. The rearrangement uses TRBV18 and TRBJ1-2; no definite D call. The germline V gene encodes CDR1 KGHSH and CDR2 LQKENI. V lost 2 bases, J lost 8 bases, and 18 bases lay in between. The CDR3 runs 15 residues. CDR3 in amino acids: CASSPNDRASRGYTF. The DNA of the CDR3 is TGTGCCAGCTCACCAAATGACCGAGCGTCGCGCGGCTACACCTTC.

This rearrangement joins TRBV18 to TRBJ2-1, with 10 bases identical to TRBD1. The CDR3 consists of 15 residues. V lost 5 bases and J lost 4; bases outside the gene matches: 5. Germline CDR1 KGHSH, CDR2 LQKENI. The CDR3 protein is CASSAGQGPYNEQFF. The CDR3 nucleotides are TGTGCCAGCTCAGCGGGACAGGGGCCTTACAATGAGCAGTTCTTC.

The chain carries TRBV6-5 and TRBJ1-4; TRBD1 matches 10 bases. The ends lost 2 bases at V and 6 bases at J; junction bases unmatched: 3. Germline values: CDR1 MNHEY, CDR2 SVGAGI. The CDR3 spans 15 residues. The CDR3 nucleotides are TGTGCCAGCAGTTACCACGACAGGGGGCATGAAAAACTGTTTTTT. As protein: CASSYHDRGHEKLFF.

The chain employs TRBV9 and TRBJ2-2, with unresolved D. The V end was cut by 4 bases, the J end by 2 bases, with 15 bases between. Germline values: CDR1 SGDLS, CDR2 YYNGEE. The CDR3 sequence is 16 residues long. The DNA of the CDR3 is TGTGCCAGCAGCCTGACACCATCCTCAAACACCGGGGAGCTGTTTTTT. Its translation is CASSLTPSSNTGELFF.

The rearrangement links TRBV28 to TRBJ2-3; the match to TRBD2 covers 12 bases. Germline V gene lookup returns CDR1 MDHEN and CDR2 SYDVKM. Trimming at V came to 3 bases and at J to 4 bases, leaving 14 bases not matched to a gene. The CDR3 totals 19 residues. This CDR3 reads CASSFWPPQTSGRSDTQYF. The CDR3 nucleotides read TGTGCCAGCAGTTTTTGGCCTCCTCAGACTAGCGGGAGATCAGATACGCAGTATTTT.

This chain links TRBV28 with TRBJ2-7; the match to TRBD2 covers 7 bases. Trimming at V came to 2 bases and at J to 6 bases, leaving 1 base not matched to a gene. CDR1 is MDHEN, CDR2 SYDVKM, per germline. CDR3 length equals 12 residues. The CDR3 sequence is CASSLGRVEQYF. DNA for the CDR3: TGTGCCAGCAGTTTAGGGAGGGTCGAGCAGTACTTC.

This clone was counted a single time. This chain connects TRBV7-8 to TRBJ2-5, with 8 bases lining up with TRBD2. The CDR3 totals 17 residues. Trimming at V came to 5 bases and at J to 3 bases, leaving 14 bases not matched to a gene. From germline, CDR1 is SGHVS and CDR2 FQNEAQ. The chain's CDR3 is CASSLWRGDLMEETQYF. The CDR3 DNA reads TGTGCCAGCAGCCTATGGCGGGGGGATCTAATGGAAGAGACCCAGTACTTC.

The chain carries TRBV5-4 and TRBJ2-7; D not certain. Between the trimmed V and J ends, which lost 2 bases and 3 bases, there was a span of 6 bases. The CDR3 has 12 residues. From germline, CDR1 is SGHNT and CDR2 YYREEE (reference sequence). CDR3: CASSFGYYEQYF. In nucleotides, the CDR3 is TGTGCCAGCAGCTTTGGCTACTACGAGCAGTACTTC.

V is TRBV28 and J is TRBJ1-2, with no clear D. In germline, CDR1 is MDHEN, CDR2 SYDVKM. The CDR3 runs to 13 residues. V lost 1 base, J lost 4 bases, and 7 bases lay in between. CDR3 nucleotide sequence: TGTGCCAGCAGTTTATACGGTACCTATGGCTACACCTTC. Protein: CASSLYGTYGYTF.

J is TRBJ1-1 and V is TRBV7-2; D not resolved. Deletions cut 3 bases from V and 2 bases from J, with 7 bases between. This CDR3 spans 13 amino acids. The V gene's germline CDR1 is SGHTA and CDR2 FQGNSA. The CDR3 sequence is CASSFSGNTEAFF. The CDR3 DNA is TGTGCCAGCAGCTTTTCTGGAAACACTGAAGCTTTCTTT. The whole variable domain, filled in from reference TRBV7-2 and TRBJ1-1, reads GAGVSQSPSNKVTEKGKDVELRCDPISGHTALYWYRQSLGQGLEFLIYFQGNSAPDKSGLPSDRFSAERTGGSVSTLTIQRTQQEDSAVYLCASSFSGNTEAFFGQGTRLTVV.

V usage is TRBV5-8 and J usage is TRBJ2-3; 7 bases are a match to TRBD2. The CDR3 spans 16 residues. Trimming took 0 bases from V and 3 from J; bases not matched to a gene: 7. Germline loops: CDR1 SGHTS, CDR2 YDEGEE. CDR3 sequence reads: CASSLGGGARTDTQYF. In nucleotides, the CDR3 is TGTGCCAGCAGCTTGGGGGGAGGGGCCAGGACAGATACGCAGTATTTT.

The chain employs TRBV6-6 and TRBJ2-5; D ambiguous. This CDR3 region has 11 residues. From germline, CDR1 is MNHNY and CDR2 SVGAGI (reference sequence). The V and J ends lost 2 bases and 5 bases respectively, with 3 bases between them. CDR3 amino acids: CASSYRETQYF. The CDR3 nucleotides read TGTGCCAGCAGTTACCGTGAGACCCAGTACTTC.

This sequence joins TRBV6-5 and TRBJ1-2; a possible D gene is TRBD1 (6 bases). The CDR3 has 13 amino acids. Trimming removed 6 bases from V and 4 bases from J, with 12 bases in between. Germline V lookup: CDR1 MNHEY, CDR2 SVGAGI. CDR3 sequence (DNA): TGTGCCAGCAGCCCGGACAGCGTCTATGGCTACACCTTC. This codes for CASSPDSVYGYTF.

This clone was observed a few times. The V call is TRBV11-1, the J call TRBJ1-1; 8 nucleotides align to TRBD1. The junction had 6 bases not matched to a gene; V was cut back by 1 base and J by 8 bases. Germline CDR1 reads SGHAT; CDR2 reads FQDESV (reference sequence). The CDR3 extends over 14 amino acids. Here the CDR3 DNA reads TGTGCCAGCAGCTTAGGATATAGACAGGGGGAAGCTTTCTTT. Translating it yields CASSLGYRQGEAFF.

This clone was seen a few times. This sequence joins TRBV7-9 and TRBJ2-5, with D possibly matching TRBD1 (5 bases). This CDR3 has 15 residues. With 5 bases removed from V and 5 bases from J, the gap between germline ends came to 18 bases. Germline V gene sequence: CDR1 SEHNR, CDR2 FQNEAQ (reference sequence). The CDR3 loop is CASSAPGGHWETQYF. CDR3 DNA: TGTGCCAGCAGCGCCCCCGGCGGACACTGGGAGACCCAGTACTTC.

This clone occurred once. The chain has TRBV7-9 and TRBJ2-5; possibly TRBD1 for D (6 bases). Trimming took 5 bases from V and 0 from J, leaving 22 bases between them. CDR1 and CDR2 from the germline V gene are SEHNR and FQNEAQ (reference sequence). The CDR3 sequence is 18 residues long. This chain's CDR3 is CASSPTPQGTHYQETQYF. CDR3 coding DNA: TGTGCCAGCAGCCCAACTCCGCAGGGGACCCACTACCAAGAGACCCAGTACTTC.

The chain joins TRBV28 to TRBJ1-2; D ambiguous. The CDR3 loop spans 12 amino acids. Germline CDR1 reads MDHEN; CDR2 reads SYDVKM. With 7 bases removed from V and 4 bases from J, the gap between germline ends came to 10 bases. In DNA, the CDR3 is TGTGCCAGCACCCCCCGGTCCTATGGCTACACCTTC. This encodes CASTPRSYGYTF.

V and J are TRBV10-3 and TRBJ2-7, with D possibly being TRBD1 (5 bases). Germline CDR1 ENHRY, CDR2 SYGVKD. V lost 1 base to trimming and J lost 6 bases, with 10 bases between them. There are 13 residues in the CDR3. The CDR3 loop reads CAISEWQGSEQYF. CDR3 nucleotides: TGTGCCATCAGTGAGTGGCAGGGATCCGAGCAGTACTTC.